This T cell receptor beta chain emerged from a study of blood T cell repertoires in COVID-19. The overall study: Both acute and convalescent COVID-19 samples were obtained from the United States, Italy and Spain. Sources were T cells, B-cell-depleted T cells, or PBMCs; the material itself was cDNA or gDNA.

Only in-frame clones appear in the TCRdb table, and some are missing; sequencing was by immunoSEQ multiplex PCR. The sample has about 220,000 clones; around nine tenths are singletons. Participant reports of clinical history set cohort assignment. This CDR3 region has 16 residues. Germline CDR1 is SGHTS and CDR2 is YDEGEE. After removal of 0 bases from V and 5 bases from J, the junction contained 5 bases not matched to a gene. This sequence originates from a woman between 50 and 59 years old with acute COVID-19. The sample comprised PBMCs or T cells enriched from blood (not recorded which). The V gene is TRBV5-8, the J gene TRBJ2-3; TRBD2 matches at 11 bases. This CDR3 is CASSLDLAGGIDTQYF. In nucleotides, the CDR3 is TGTGCCAGCAGCTTGGACTTAGCGGGAGGGATAGATACGCAGTATTTT.